The sequence of this T cell receptor (beta chain) was determined in a study of beta chain features in type 1 diabetes. V lost 0 bases and J lost 4; bases outside the gene matches: 4. Germline CDR1 is SGDLS and CDR2 is YYNGEE. There are 15 residues in the CDR3. Sequencing targeted expressed TCRB transcripts, as all isolated RNA had been reverse transcribed. Sequenced by immunoSEQ multiplex PCR; TCRdb stores in-frame clones only, minus some. There are 850,000 to 900,000 clones in the sample; 15% to 20% occur only once, and 0.023% lies in the top ten. This TCR was sampled from a woman aged 18-30 years in good health. Sample: naive CD4+ T cells from blood. J is TRBJ2-1 and V is TRBV9; TRBD2 matches 7 bases. In DNA form, the CDR3 reads TGTGCCAGCAGCGTAGCCCAGCGGGGTTACAATGAGCAGTTCTTC. It is translated as CASSVAQRGYNEQFF.